A single sample is the source of the 18 T cell receptor beta chains below, sequenced in a study of Ad26.COV2.S vaccination and SARS-CoV-2 variants. Libraries were prepared by immunoSEQ multiplex PCR; TCRdb keeps only in-frame clonotypes and omits some of them. In the table there are 350,000 to 450,000 clones, about 91% of which are singletons. Here the sequenced sample was peripheral blood, taken after recovery from COVID-19. The receptors here all came from a human donor who had recovered from COVID-19.

The chain links TRBV6-5 to TRBJ2-1; D is perhaps TRBD1 (6 bases). Trimming shortened V by 7 bases and J by 8 bases, and 21 bases separated the two germline ends. The length of the CDR3 is 15 residues. Germline V CDR1 and CDR2: MNHEY, SVGAGI. CDR3 DNA sequence: TGTGCCAGCAAATTGGACAGCGCCCTTTCCTATGAGCAGTTCTTC. Translation gives CASKLDSALSYEQFF.

The gene calls are TRBV11-2 and TRBJ1-6; D uncertain. The germline V gene encodes CDR1 SGHAT and CDR2 FQNNGV. The CDR3 loop spans 16 amino acids. Trimming took 0 bases from V and 5 from J, leaving 11 bases between them. Written as DNA, the CDR3 is TGTGCCAGCAGCTTAGATTCCGGGATACATAATTCACCCCTCCACTTT. Protein: CASSLDSGIHNSPLHF.

V usage is TRBV11-2 and J usage is TRBJ2-7; D not certain. The CDR3 is 11 residues long. Germline V gives CDR1 SGHAT, CDR2 FQNNGV. With 6 bases removed from V and 4 bases from J, the gap between germline ends came to 7 bases. DNA of the CDR3: TGTGCCAGCAGTCAGCAGTACGAGCAGTACTTC. It specifies CASSQQYEQYF.

This chain connects TRBV19 to TRBJ2-3, with TRBD1 identical over 9 bases. CDR1 LNHDA and CDR2 SQIVND come from the germline V gene (reference sequence). V was clipped by 2 bases and J by 3 bases; unmatched bases: 3. This CDR3 comprises 15 residues. The CDR3 reads CASSIQQGATDTQYF. Here the CDR3 DNA reads TGTGCCAGTAGTATACAACAGGGGGCAACAGATACGCAGTATTTT.

This rearrangement joins TRBV19 to TRBJ2-7; D call uncertain. The CDR3 covers 11 residues. Germline V gives CDR1 LNHDA, CDR2 SQIVND (reference sequence). V dropped 5 bases and J dropped 1 base, with 3 bases sitting between them. The DNA of the CDR3 is TGTGCCAGTAGTTCGTCCTACGAGCAGTACTTC. Residues: CASSSSYEQYF.

V gene TRBV3-1 (or the pseudogene TRBV3-2) combines with J gene TRBJ2-5; TRBD2 matches at 7 bases. V was pared by 1 base and J by 5 bases, with 4 bases of the junction left unmatched. This CDR3 is 14 amino acids long. Germline V lookup: CDR1 LGHDT, CDR2 YNNKEL (reference sequence). As DNA, the CDR3 is TGTGCCAGCAGCCAAGCGGGGGGATTGGAGACCCAGTACTTC. Its translation is CASSQAGGLETQYF.

CDR3 residues: CASSPSDSYSNQPQHF. The CDR3 DNA sequence: TGTGCCAGCAGTCCGTCGGACAGCTATAGCAATCAGCCCCAGCATTTT. This chain connects TRBV28 to TRBJ1-5, with D perhaps TRBD1 (6 bases). The germline V gene encodes CDR1 MDHEN and CDR2 SYDVKM. The CDR3 consists of 16 residues. The V end was cut by 5 bases, the J end by 0 bases, with 14 bases between.

The rearrangement uses TRBV27 and TRBJ2-7; D may be TRBD1 or TRBD2 (5 bases each). Germline values: CDR1 MNHEY, CDR2 SMNVEV (reference sequence). V lost 3 bases and J 4 bases, leaving 13 bases between the germline ends. The CDR3 totals 14 residues. CDR3 loop: CASSLLGDLYEQYF. CDR3 bases: TGTGCCAGCAGTTTGTTGGGGGACCTGTACGAGCAGTACTTC.

The genes are TRBV2 and TRBJ2-7; TRBD2 is a possible D gene (5 bases). From germline, CDR1 is SNHLY and CDR2 FYNNEI. The length of the CDR3 is 12 residues. V was cut by 6 bases and J by 3 bases, with 9 bases left in between. As DNA, the CDR3 is TGTGCCAGCAGCGTCGAGGGCTACGAGCAGTACTTC. As protein: CASSVEGYEQYF. The variable domain in full, completed from reference TRBV2 and TRBJ2-7, reads EPEVTQTPSHQVTQMGQEVILRCVPISNHLYFYWYRQILGQKVEFLVSFYNNEISEKSEIFDDQFSVERPDGSNFTLKIRSTKLEDSAMYFCASSVEGYEQYFGPGTRLTVT.

With respect to this clone: Germline and junction disagree at one end, which may indicate a read error. This sequence joins TRBV7-2 and TRBJ2-7; TRBD2 aligns across 8 bases. The CDR3 loop spans 14 amino acids. Germline V gene data show CDR1 as SGHTA and CDR2 as FQGNSA. The CDR3 DNA sequence: TGTGCCAGCAGACCGAGCGGGAGCTCCTGCGAGCAGTACTTC. Protein: CASRPSGSSCEQYF.

V and J are TRBV5-1 and TRBJ2-7; D is perhaps TRBD2 (6 bases). CDR1 and CDR2 from the germline V gene are SGHRS and YFSETQ. Trimming took 5 bases from V and 4 from J, leaving 13 bases between them. The CDR3 runs 13 residues. This CDR3 reads CASSGVGGYEQYF. CDR3 nucleotide sequence: TGCGCCAGCAGTGGAGTCGGGGGTTACGAGCAGTACTTC.

The genes are TRBV6-2 or TRBV6-3 and TRBJ2-3; 9 bases map to TRBD2. The germline V gene has CDR1 MNHEY and CDR2 SVGEGT. The CDR3 has 16 residues. With 0 bases clipped from V and 2 bases from J, the junction kept 3 bases outside the gene matches. Here the CDR3 reads CASSYSRLAVTDTQYF. The CDR3 coding sequence is TGTGCCAGCAGTTACTCGCGACTAGCGGTCACAGATACGCAGTATTTT.

A word on this clone: The sample has other DNA sequences that encode this CDR3 too. The CDR3 is CASSVGQNEQYF. CDR3 DNA: TGTGCCAGCAGCGTAGGGCAAAACGAGCAGTACTTC. V usage is TRBV9 and J usage is TRBJ2-7; D ambiguous. This CDR3 has 12 residues. The V and J ends lost 0 bases and 5 bases respectively, with 6 bases between them. Germline V gene data show CDR1 as SGDLS and CDR2 as YYNGEE.

This clone came up once. The genes are TRBV5-1 and TRBJ2-5, with TRBD2 as a possible D gene (6 bases). In germline, CDR1 is SGHRS, CDR2 YFSETQ. CDR3 size: 13 residues. Trimming took off 2 bases at V and 2 bases at J, with 7 bases between the two ends. The CDR3 here is CASSLRGQETQYF. CDR3 DNA sequence: TGCGCCAGCAGCTTACGGGGGCAAGAGACCCAGTACTTC.

CDR3 sequence (DNA): TGTGCCAGCAGTGACAGGGGGAATTCACCCCTCCACTTT. Residues: CASSDRGNSPLHF. V is TRBV2 and J is TRBJ1-6, with TRBD1 matching over 7 bases. Germline values: CDR1 SNHLY, CDR2 FYNNEI. The CDR3 extends over 13 amino acids. After removal of 3 bases from V and 7 bases from J, the junction contained 0 bases not matched to a gene.

CDR3 sequence reads: CASSEGGAPGELFF. The DNA for the CDR3 is TGCGCCAGCAGTGAGGGGGGAGCCCCCGGGGAGCTGTTTTTT. This chain connects TRBV10-2 to TRBJ2-2; D may match TRBD1 or TRBD2 (5 bases each). The CDR3 is 14 residues long. CDR1 WSHSY and CDR2 SAAADI come from the germline V gene. The V and J ends lost 2 bases and 6 bases respectively, with 10 bases between them.

The chain joins TRBV12-3 or TRBV12-4 to TRBJ1-2; D is undetermined. The CDR3 sequence is 12 residues long. V was clipped by 3 bases and J by 0 bases, with 2 bases between them. The CDR3 is CASSLTNYGYTF. The CDR3 DNA sequence: TGTGCCAGCAGTTTGACTAACTATGGCTACACCTTC.

The CDR3 spells CASSQGPGADTRDIQYF. The CDR3 coding sequence is TGTGCCAGCAGCCAGGGCCCAGGGGCCGACACGCGGGACATTCAGTACTTC. The chain couples TRBV6-2 or TRBV6-3 to TRBJ2-4; D is possibly TRBD1 (6 bases). The CDR3 consists of 17 residues. Germline CDR1 reads MNHEY; CDR2 reads SVGEGT. V lost 6 bases and J 8 bases, leaving 26 bases between the germline ends.